Listed below are T cell receptor beta chains from one sample, sequenced in a study of blood T cell repertoires in COVID-19. Measured with immunoSEQ multiplex PCR; TCRdb has only the in-frame clones, and not every one. The table shows about 220,000 clones, with about 85% occurring only once. Sequenced sample: peripheral blood. Source of these receptors: a man aged 50 to 59 who had recovered from COVID-19. Each CDR3 is given with its conserved first and last residue. The D gene is left open where the match is weak. A row's size may be missing; if present it is once, few, many or a size class.

NA,TRBV18,NA,TRBJ2-5,13,CASSPPNEETQYF,TGTGCCAGCTCACCACCGAACGAGGAGACCCAGTACTTC
TRBD2,TRBV6-5,NA,TRBJ2-3,15,CASRSAGVGTDTQYF,TGTGCCAGCAGATCAGCGGGAGTGGGGACAGATACGCAGTATTTT
NA,TRBV3-1/TRBV3-2,NA,TRBJ2-5,14,CASSREGRWETQYF,TGTGCCAGCAGCCGCGAGGGGAGGTGGGAGACCCAGTACTTC
TRBD2,TRBV27,NA,TRBJ2-7,15,CASSPKLAVSYEQYF,TGTGCCAGCAGTCCAAAACTAGCGGTTTCCTACGAGCAGTACTTC
TRBD2,TRBV30,NA,TRBJ2-3,15,CAWSAGLGGTDTQYF,TGTGCCTGGAGCGCCGGACTAGGGGGCACAGATACGCAGTATTTT
TRBD1,TRBV30,few,TRBJ1-5,14,CAWNRGGSNQPQHF,TGTGCCTGGAACAGGGGTGGGAGCAATCAGCCCCAGCATTTT
NA,TRBV10-3,NA,TRBJ1-5,14,CASGTGYSNQPQHF,TGTGCCAGCGGAACGGGGTATAGCAATCAGCCCCAGCATTTT
TRBD1,TRBV30,NA,TRBJ2-7,13,CAWTRDRVKEQYF,TGTGCCTGGACTCGGGACAGGGTGAAGGAGCAGTACTTC
TRBD1,TRBV7-9,NA,TRBJ2-1,15,CASSLLGTGGGEQFF,TGTGCCAGCAGCCTATTAGGGACAGGGGGCGGTGAGCAGTTCTTC
TRBD2,TRBV4-1,NA,TRBJ2-7,17,CASSQALGTSGNYEQYF,TGCGCCAGCAGCCAGGCTCTGGGGACTAGCGGAAACTACGAGCAGTACTTC
NA,TRBV28,NA,TRBJ2-4,13,CASSILRQGIQYF,TGTGCCAGCAGTATCCTCCGGCAGGGCATTCAGTACTTC
NA,TRBV28,NA,TRBJ2-5,15,CASSLDRVGGETQYF,TGTGCCAGCAGTTTAGACAGGGTGGGGGGAGAGACCCAGTACTTC
NA,TRBV4-2,NA,TRBJ2-1,16,CASSQGTVGSYNEQFF,TGTGCCAGCAGCCAGGGGACTGTCGGCTCCTACAATGAGCAGTTCTTC
TRBD1,TRBV5-1,NA,TRBJ2-1,14,CASSRGQQYNEQFF,TGCGCCAGCAGCCGGGGACAGCAATACAATGAGCAGTTCTTC
NA,TRBV5-5,NA,TRBJ2-7,13,CASSANPEGEQYF,TGTGCCAGCTCGGCTAACCCGGAGGGCGAGCAGTACTTC
TRBD1,TRBV28,NA,TRBJ1-4,15,CASSGPGQGYEKLFF,TGTGCCAGCAGTGGCCCGGGACAGGGATACGAAAAACTGTTTTTT
TRBD2,TRBV5-1,once,TRBJ2-1,16,CASSLVTAGVGNEQFF,TGCGCCAGCAGCTTGGTAACAGCGGGAGTGGGAAATGAGCAGTTCTTC
TRBD2,TRBV9,NA,TRBJ2-1,16,CASSAVFAGGKDEQFF,TGTGCCAGCAGCGCCGTCTTCGCGGGAGGGAAAGATGAGCAGTTCTTC